The clone carrying this T cell receptor beta chain was detected a few times. Its target is not known. Trimming took 7 bases from V and 7 from J, leaving 23 bases between them. The length of the CDR3 is 16 residues. Germline CDR1 and CDR2: SEHNR and FQNEAQ (reference sequence). The sample originates from a study of naive and memory T cell subsets. Both TRBC1 and TRBC2 were covered by a beta constant-region primer of two equimolar oligonucleotides. Four rounds of PCR amplified the ligated cDNA using nested alpha and beta constant-region primers plus SP2. MiXCR, run by TCRdb on the UMI-ligation and nested PCR reads, gives a single entry per CDR3 protein. The sample consists of more than 25,000 distinct CDR3 sequences, about 10% of them appearing once. Cells stained for CD3, CD4, CD8, CD45RA, CD27 and viability were sorted into four CD45RA/CD27 subsets. Findings of the study overall: Clonotypes are single alpha or beta chains, not paired receptors. From naive to CM, EM and EMRA, diversity decreased and Gini increased.

Sequencing input: effector memory CD4+ T cells from blood. Subset reported: effector memory, CD45RA- CD27-. The J gene is TRBJ2-1, the V gene TRBV7-9; D tentatively reads TRBD1 or TRBD2 (5 bases each). This receptor was identified in a human donor in good health. The CDR3 DNA sequence: TGTGCCAGCATCGAGGACCGGGCCGAGGGGAAAAATGAGCAGTTCTTC. This codes for CASIEDRAEGKNEQFF.